This T cell receptor beta chain was profiled in a study of CD8+CD57+ T cells in acquired aplastic anemia. Sequencing was done on patients that had shown CD8+CD57+ cell expansion by flow cytometry. Study-level findings and limits: Patients were compared with controls for CD8+ Simpson's diversity, and no significant difference emerged.

Germline V gene lookup returns CDR1 ENHRY and CDR2 SYGVKD. CDR3 length equals 14 residues. The use of genomic DNA as template underpinned the TCR beta VDJ and CDR3 profiling. Via MiXCR, TCRdb re-called the reads, giving one row per CDR3 protein. Among approximately 470,000 distinct CDR3 sequences listed, approximately 32% were seen once. Comments on this clonotype: The antigen is unknown. The junction and the germline gene differ at one end; a read error may be behind it.

This TCR was sampled from a human donor with aplastic anemia. The chain recombines TRBV10-3 with TRBJ2-5; 8 nucleotides match TRBD1. Specimen: sorted CD4+, CD8+, or CD8+CD57+ T cells (not recorded which) from PBMCs. The CDR3 DNA is TGTGCCATCAGTGGCGCAGGACAGGGTGAGACCCAGTGCTTC. Translated, it gives CAISGAGQGETQCF.